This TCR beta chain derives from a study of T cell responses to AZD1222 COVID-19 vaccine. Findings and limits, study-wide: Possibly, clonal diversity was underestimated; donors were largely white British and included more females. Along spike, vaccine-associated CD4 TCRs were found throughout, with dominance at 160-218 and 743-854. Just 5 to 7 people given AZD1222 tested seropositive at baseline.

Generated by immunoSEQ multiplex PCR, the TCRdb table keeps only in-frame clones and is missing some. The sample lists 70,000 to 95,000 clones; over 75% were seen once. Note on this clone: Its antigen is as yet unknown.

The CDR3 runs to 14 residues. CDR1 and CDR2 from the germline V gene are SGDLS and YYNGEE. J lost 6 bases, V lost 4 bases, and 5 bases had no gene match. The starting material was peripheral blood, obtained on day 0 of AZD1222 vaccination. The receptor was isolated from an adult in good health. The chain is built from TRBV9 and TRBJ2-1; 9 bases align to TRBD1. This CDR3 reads CASSPWDRVNEQFF. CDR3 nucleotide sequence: TGTGCCAGCAGCCCCTGGGACAGGGTCAATGAGCAGTTCTTC.